Listed below are T cell receptor beta chains from one sample, sequenced in a study of blood T cells in healthy people across ages. TCRdb analysed the 5' RACE reads with MiXCR anew, one entry per CDR3 protein. The sample lists 550,000 to 650,000 distinct CDR3 sequences, about 28% occurring once. Specimen: blood. All receptors come from a woman of 80 years or more in good health. Both conserved end residues are part of each CDR3. The order of the fields is CDR3 protein, CDR3 DNA, J gene, clone size, D gene, V gene. D genes are given only for firm matches. A clone size is listed for some rows: how often the clone was seen (once, few, many), or a class if it is expanded.

cdr3_aa: CASSPPPDRGMDTQYF
cdr3_nt: TGTGCCAGCTCACCCCCCCCGGACAGGGGGATGGATACGCAGTATTTT
j_call: TRBJ2-3
clone_size: few
d_call: TRBD1
v_call: TRBV18

cdr3_aa: CASSQGDRGNQPQHF
cdr3_nt: TGCGCCAGCAGCCAAGGGGACAGGGGCAATCAGCCCCAGCATTTT
j_call: TRBJ1-5
clone_size: few
d_call: TRBD1
v_call: TRBV4-1

cdr3_aa: CASSRDNEQYF
cdr3_nt: TGTGCCAGCAGTAGGGACAATGAGCAGTACTTC
j_call: TRBJ2-5
clone_size: few
d_call: NA
v_call: TRBV9

cdr3_aa: CASSEGGTPFNEQFF
cdr3_nt: TGTGCCAGCAGTGAAGGGGGGACTCCTTTCAATGAGCAGTTCTTC
j_call: TRBJ2-1
clone_size: many
d_call: NA
v_call: TRBV6-1

cdr3_aa: CASSPPGGPDTGELFF
cdr3_nt: TGTGCTAGCAGCCCCCCCGGGGGGCCCGACACCGGGGAGCTGTTTTTT
j_call: TRBJ2-2
clone_size: NA
d_call: NA
v_call: TRBV7-7

cdr3_aa: CSVDDRAGQEQYF
cdr3_nt: TGCAGCGTTGATGACAGGGCGGGACAGGAGCAGTACTTC
j_call: TRBJ2-7
clone_size: NA
d_call: NA
v_call: TRBV29-1

cdr3_aa: CATSDLTGEQYF
cdr3_nt: TGTGCCACCAGTGATTTGACGGGTGAGCAGTACTTC
j_call: TRBJ2-7
clone_size: many
d_call: NA
v_call: TRBV24-1

cdr3_aa: CASSSDPGQGLTEAFF
cdr3_nt: TGTGCCAGCAGCTCCGACCCGGGACAGGGCCTGACTGAAGCTTTCTTT
j_call: TRBJ1-1
clone_size: few
d_call: TRBD1
v_call: TRBV7-9

cdr3_aa: CASSLATRAGELFF
cdr3_nt: TGTGCCAGCAGCTTAGCGACGAGGGCCGGGGAGCTGTTTTTT
j_call: TRBJ2-2
clone_size: NA
d_call: NA
v_call: TRBV7-9

cdr3_aa: CASSFSGHYTDTQYF
cdr3_nt: TGCGCCAGCAGCTTCTCCGGACATTACACAGATACGCAGTATTTT
j_call: TRBJ2-3
clone_size: many
d_call: NA
v_call: TRBV5-1

cdr3_aa: CSARELVYGYTF
cdr3_nt: TGCAGTGCTAGAGAATTAGTCTATGGCTACACCTTC
j_call: TRBJ1-2
clone_size: NA
d_call: NA
v_call: TRBV20-1

cdr3_aa: CASSYDRLVSYEQYF
cdr3_nt: TGTGCCAGCAGTTACGATAGACTAGTATCCTACGAGCAGTACTTC
j_call: TRBJ2-7
clone_size: NA
d_call: NA
v_call: TRBV6-2/TRBV6-3

cdr3_aa: CASSFSRTEPSPLHF
cdr3_nt: TGTGCCAGCAGCTTTTCCAGGACAGAGCCTTCACCCCTCCACTTT
j_call: TRBJ1-6
clone_size: many
d_call: NA
v_call: TRBV7-2

cdr3_aa: CASRQGGQPQHF
cdr3_nt: TGTGCCAGTAGACAGGGGGGTCAGCCCCAGCATTTT
j_call: TRBJ1-5
clone_size: NA
d_call: TRBD1
v_call: TRBV28

cdr3_aa: CASLQLQGKTEAFF
cdr3_nt: TGTGCCAGCCTACAGCTTCAGGGTAAGACTGAAGCTTTCTTT
j_call: TRBJ1-1
clone_size: NA
d_call: NA
v_call: TRBV6-2/TRBV6-3

cdr3_aa: CASSLDQTRWDEQYF
cdr3_nt: TGTGCCAGCAGCTTAGACCAGACAAGGTGGGACGAGCAGTACTTC
j_call: TRBJ2-7
clone_size: NA
d_call: NA
v_call: TRBV7-8

cdr3_aa: CSARDPSFPYEQYF
cdr3_nt: TGCAGTGCTAGAGATCCCAGTTTCCCCTACGAGCAGTACTTC
j_call: TRBJ2-7
clone_size: many
d_call: NA
v_call: TRBV20-1

cdr3_aa: CSTQAGVGDTQYF
cdr3_nt: TGCAGCACCCAGGCCGGGGTGGGGGATACGCAGTATTTT
j_call: TRBJ2-3
clone_size: few
d_call: NA
v_call: TRBV20-1